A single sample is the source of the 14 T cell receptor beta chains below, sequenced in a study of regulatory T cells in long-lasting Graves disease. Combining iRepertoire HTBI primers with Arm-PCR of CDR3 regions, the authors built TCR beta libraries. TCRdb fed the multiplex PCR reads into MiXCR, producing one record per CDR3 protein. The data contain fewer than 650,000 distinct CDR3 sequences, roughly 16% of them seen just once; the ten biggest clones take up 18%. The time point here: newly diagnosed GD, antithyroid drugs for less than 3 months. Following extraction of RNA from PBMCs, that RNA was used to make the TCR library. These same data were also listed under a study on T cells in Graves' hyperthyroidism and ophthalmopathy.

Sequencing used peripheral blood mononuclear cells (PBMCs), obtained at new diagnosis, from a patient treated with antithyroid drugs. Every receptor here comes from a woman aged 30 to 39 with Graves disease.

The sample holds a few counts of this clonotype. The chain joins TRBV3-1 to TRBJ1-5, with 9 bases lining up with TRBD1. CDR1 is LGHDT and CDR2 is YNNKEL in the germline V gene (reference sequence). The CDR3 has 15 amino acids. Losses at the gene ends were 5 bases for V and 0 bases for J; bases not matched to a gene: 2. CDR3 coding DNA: TGTGCCAGCAGCTGGGGACAGGGTAGCAATCAGCCCCAGCATTTT. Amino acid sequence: CASSWGQGSNQPQHF.

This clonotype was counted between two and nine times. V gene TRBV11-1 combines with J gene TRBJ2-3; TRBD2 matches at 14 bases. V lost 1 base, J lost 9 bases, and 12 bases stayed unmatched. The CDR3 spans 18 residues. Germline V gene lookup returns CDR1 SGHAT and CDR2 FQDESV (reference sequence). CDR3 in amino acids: CASSLGPGTSGSPETQYF. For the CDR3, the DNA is TGTGCCAGCAGCTTAGGTCCCGGGACTAGCGGGAGCCCGGAAACGCAGTATTTT.

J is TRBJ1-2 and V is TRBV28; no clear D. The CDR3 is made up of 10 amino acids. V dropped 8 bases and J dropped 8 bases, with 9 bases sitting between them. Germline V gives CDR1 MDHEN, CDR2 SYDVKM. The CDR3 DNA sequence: TGTGCCAGCCACTACGACGGCTACACCTTC. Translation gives CASHYDGYTF.

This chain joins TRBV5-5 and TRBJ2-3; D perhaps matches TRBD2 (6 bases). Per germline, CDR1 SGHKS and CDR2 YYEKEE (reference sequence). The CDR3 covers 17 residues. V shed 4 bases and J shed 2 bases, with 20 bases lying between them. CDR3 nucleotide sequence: TGTGCCAGCAGCCTTAGACCACGGACTACAGACACAGATACGCAGTATTTT. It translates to CASSLRPRTTDTDTQYF.

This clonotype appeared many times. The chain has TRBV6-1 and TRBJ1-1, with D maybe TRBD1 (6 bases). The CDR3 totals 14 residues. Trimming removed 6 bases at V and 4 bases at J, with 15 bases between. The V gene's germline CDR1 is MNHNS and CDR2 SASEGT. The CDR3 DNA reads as TGTGCCAGCAGGACAGGCCCCATGAGCACTGAAGCTTTCTTT. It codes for CASRTGPMSTEAFF.

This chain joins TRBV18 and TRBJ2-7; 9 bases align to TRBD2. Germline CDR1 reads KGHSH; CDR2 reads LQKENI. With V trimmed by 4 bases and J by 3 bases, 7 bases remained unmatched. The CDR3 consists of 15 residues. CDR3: CASSLLAGPIYEQYF. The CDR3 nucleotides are TGTGCCAGCTCACTCCTAGCGGGACCCATCTACGAGCAGTACTTC.

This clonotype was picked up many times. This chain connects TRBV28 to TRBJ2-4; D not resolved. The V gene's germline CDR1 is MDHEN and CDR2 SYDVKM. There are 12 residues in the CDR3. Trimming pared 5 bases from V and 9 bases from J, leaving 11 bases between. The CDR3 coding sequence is TGTGCCAGCAGTAAAGGGCCGACCATTCAGTACTTC. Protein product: CASSKGPTIQYF.

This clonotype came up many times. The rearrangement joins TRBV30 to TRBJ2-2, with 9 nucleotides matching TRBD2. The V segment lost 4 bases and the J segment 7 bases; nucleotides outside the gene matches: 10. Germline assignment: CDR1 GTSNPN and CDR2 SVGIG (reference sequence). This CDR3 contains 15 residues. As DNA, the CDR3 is TGTGCCTGGATGGGACTAGCTCCTCGGGGCGGGGAGCTGTTTTTT. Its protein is CAWMGLAPRGGELFF.

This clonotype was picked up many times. The CDR3: CASSLGTGGYGYTF. Written as DNA, the CDR3 is TGTGCCAGCAGCTTAGGGACAGGGGGCTATGGCTACACCTTC. The chain recombines TRBV11-2 with TRBJ1-2, with 10 nucleotides matching TRBD1. The CDR3 sequence is 14 residues long. Trimming removed 1 base from V and 4 bases from J; junction bases left unmatched: 0. Germline CDR1 is SGHAT and CDR2 is FQNNGV.

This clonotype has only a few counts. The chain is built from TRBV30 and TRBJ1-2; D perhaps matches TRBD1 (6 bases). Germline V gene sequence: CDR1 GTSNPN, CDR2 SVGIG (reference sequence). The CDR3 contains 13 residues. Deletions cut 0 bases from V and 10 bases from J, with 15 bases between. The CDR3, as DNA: TGTGCCTGGAGTGTACATAATCAGGGGTCCTACACCTTC. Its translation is CAWSVHNQGSYTF.

DNA for the CDR3: TGCAGTGCGCGGTCCCGGACAATGAACACTGAAGCTTTCTTT. This codes for CSARSRTMNTEAFF. This sequence joins TRBV20-1 and TRBJ1-1, with D perhaps TRBD1 (5 bases). The CDR3 is made up of 14 amino acids. In germline, CDR1 is DFQATT, CDR2 SNEGSKA (reference sequence). Trimming removed 6 bases from V and 0 bases from J, with 14 bases in between.

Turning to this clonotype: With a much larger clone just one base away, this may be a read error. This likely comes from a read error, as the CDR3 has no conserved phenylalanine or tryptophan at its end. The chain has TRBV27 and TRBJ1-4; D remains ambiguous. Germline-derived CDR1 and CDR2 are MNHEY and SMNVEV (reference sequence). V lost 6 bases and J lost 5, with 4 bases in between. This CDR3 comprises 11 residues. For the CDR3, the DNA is TGTGCCAGCAGATCGAATGAAAAACTGTTTTCT. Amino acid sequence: CASRSNEKLFS.

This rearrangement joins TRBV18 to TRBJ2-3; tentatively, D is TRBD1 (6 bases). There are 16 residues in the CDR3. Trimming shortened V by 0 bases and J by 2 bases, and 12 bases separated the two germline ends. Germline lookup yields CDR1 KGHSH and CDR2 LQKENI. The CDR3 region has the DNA TGTGCCAGCTCACCACCGCAGGGGAAGTCCACAGATACGCAGTATTTT. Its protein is CASSPPQGKSTDTQYF.

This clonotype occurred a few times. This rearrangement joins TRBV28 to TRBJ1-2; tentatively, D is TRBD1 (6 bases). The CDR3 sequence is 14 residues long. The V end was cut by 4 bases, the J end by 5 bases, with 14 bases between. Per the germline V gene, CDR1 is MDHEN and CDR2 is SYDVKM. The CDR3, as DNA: TGTGCCAGCAGTTCATCCGGGACAAATTATGGCTACACCTTC. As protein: CASSSSGTNYGYTF.